Presented here are 16 T cell receptor beta chains from one specimen sequenced in a study of CD8+CD57+ T cells in acquired aplastic anemia. CDR3 and TCR beta VDJ profiling relied on genomic DNA as the template. TCRdb re-called the reads through MiXCR, storing one row per CDR3 protein. The sample carries just over 400,000 distinct CDR3 sequences, 55% to 75% recorded once. Source material: sorted CD4+, CD8+, or CD8+CD57+ T cells (not recorded which) from PBMCs. The receptors come from a human donor in good health, serving as a control.

This clonotype appeared once. The V gene is TRBV14, the J gene TRBJ1-2; TRBD1 matches at 7 bases. The V gene's germline CDR1 is SGHDN and CDR2 FVKESK. This CDR3 is 21 amino acids long. After removal of 2 bases from V and 6 bases from J, the junction contained 27 bases not matched to a gene. As DNA, the CDR3 is TGTGCCAGCAGCCAATTACCAGGGGGTGAGGTCAGCCCCAGCGGGCAGGATGGCTACACCTTC. It is translated as CASSQLPGGEVSPSGQDGYTF.

This chain joins TRBV9 and TRBJ2-1; no clear D gene. Germline V gives CDR1 SGDLS, CDR2 YYNGEE. The length of the CDR3 is 13 residues. Trimming removed 0 bases at V and 6 bases at J, with 7 bases between. CDR3 protein: CASSVAAANEQFF. The CDR3 DNA reads TGTGCCAGCAGCGTAGCTGCCGCCAATGAGCAGTTCTTC.

This clonotype turned up a few times. At one of its ends the junction is not consistent with the germline gene, which may arise from a read error. The V and J genes are TRBV2 and TRBJ2-3; 7 bases fit TRBD1. Germline CDR1 reads SNHLY; CDR2 reads FYNNEI. This CDR3 is built from 15 residues. The CDR3 sequence: CASSRDRARTDTQCF. The DNA for the CDR3 is TGTGCCAGCAGCCGCGACAGGGCGCGGACAGATACGCAGTGTTTT.

The rearrangement uses TRBV5-5 and TRBJ1-1; 8 bases line up with TRBD1. The ends lost 9 bases at V and 10 bases at J; junction bases unmatched: 14. The CDR3 is 13 residues long. Germline V lookup: CDR1 SGHKS, CDR2 YYEKEE (reference sequence). In nucleotides, the CDR3 is TGTGCCACCAGTGGGACAGTAACAGGGGGAGCTTTCTTT. Protein: CATSGTVTGGAFF.

The gene calls are TRBV7-2 and TRBJ2-3, with a tentative D call TRBD1 (6 bases). V was shortened by 3 bases and J by 11 bases, with 15 bases between the two germline ends. This CDR3 spans 13 amino acids. Germline CDR1 is SGHTA and CDR2 is FQGNSA. Here the CDR3 DNA reads TGTGCCAGCAGCTTTGGGACAAACAATGAGCAGTATTTT. Translated: CASSFGTNNEQYF. Full variable domain (outside the CDR3, taken from reference TRBV7-2 and TRBJ2-3): GAGVSQSPSNKVTEKGKDVELRCDPISGHTALYWYRQSLGQGLEFLIYFQGNSAPDKSGLPSDRFSAERTGGSVSTLTIQRTQQEDSAVYLCASSFGTNNEQYFGPGTRLTVL.

The V and J genes are TRBV5-1 and TRBJ1-5, with D hard to call. CDR1 and CDR2 from the germline V gene are SGHRS and YFSETQ. This CDR3 spans 12 amino acids. The V gene lost 0 bases and the J gene lost 15 bases, with 13 bases spanning the gap. CDR3 DNA sequence: TGCGCCAGCAGCTTGGGACGTTTTTTCCTGCATTTT. This encodes CASSLGRFFLHF. Drawing the rest from reference TRBV5-1 and TRBJ1-5, the complete variable domain is KAGVTQTPRYLIKTRGQQVTLSCSPISGHRSVSWYQQTPGQGLQFLFEYFSETQRNKGNFPGRFSGRQFSNSRSEMNVSTLELGDSALYLCASSLGRFFLHFGDGTRLSIL.

As to this clonotype: At one end, the junction sequence differs from germline, possibly due to a read error. The rearrangement joins TRBV12-3 or TRBV12-4 to TRBJ2-6; 16 nucleotides align to TRBD2. CDR3 length equals 21 residues. CDR3 residues: CASSRLRGTSGGASGANVLAF. CDR3 DNA: TGTGCCAGCAGTCGCCTGCGTGGGACTAGCGGGGGGGCCTCGGGGGCCAACGTCCTGGCTTTC.

The chain uses TRBV6-1 and TRBJ1-4; perhaps TRBD1 as D (5 bases). The V end lost 5 bases, the J end lost 6 bases, and 16 bases lay between the germline ends. The V gene's germline CDR1 is MNHNS and CDR2 SASEGT. There are 15 residues in the CDR3. The CDR3 bases are TGTGCCAGCAGTAAAACGGGGGGTCAGGATGAAAAACTGTTTTTT. Translated: CASSKTGGQDEKLFF.

This clonotype was seen many times. The V call is TRBV10-2, the J call TRBJ2-6, with 8 bases that match TRBD2. With V trimmed by 7 bases and J by 2 bases, 4 bases remained unmatched. The CDR3 is 15 residues long. CDR1 and CDR2 (germline): WSHSY, SAAADI. The CDR3 DNA reads as TGCGCCAGCACGGGGGGGGGGGCTGGGGCCAACGTCCTGACTTTC. Its translation: CASTGGGAGANVLTF.

This rearrangement joins TRBV7-8 to TRBJ2-1; TRBD2 might be the D (6 bases). CDR1 is SGHVS and CDR2 is FQNEAQ in the germline V gene. The CDR3 spans 18 residues. V lost 5 bases, J lost 8 bases, and 28 bases lay in between. The DNA of the CDR3 is TGTGCCAGCAGCCCATCTACCGGCGTAGCGGAGACGCACCATGAGCAGTTCTTC. Residues: CASSPSTGVAETHHEQFF. The full variable domain, with the rest looked up from reference TRBV7-8 and TRBJ2-1, is GAGVSQSPRYKVAKRGQDVALRCDPISGHVSLFWYQQALGQGPEFLTYFQNEAQLDKSGLPSDRFFAERPEGSVSTLKIQRTQQEDSAVYLCASSPSTGVAETHHEQFFGPGTRLTVL.

The chain joins TRBV20-1 to TRBJ1-2; 8 bases fit TRBD1. The V gene's germline CDR1 is DFQATT and CDR2 SNEGSKA (reference sequence). This CDR3 is 12 amino acids long. The J segment lost 4 bases and the V segment lost 6 bases, leaving 4 bases of the junction unmatched. For the CDR3, the DNA is TGCAGTGCGACGGACAGGGCCTATGGCTACACCTTC. This encodes CSATDRAYGYTF.

This clonotype occurred many times. CDR3 bases: TGTGCCAGCCGCGCCGGGGGCCTTTATCAGCCCCAGCATTTT. Translating it yields CASRAGGLYQPQHF. The chain employs TRBV6-6 and TRBJ1-5; tentatively, D is TRBD1 (6 bases). In germline, CDR1 is MNHNY, CDR2 SVGAGI (reference sequence). The V and J ends lost 8 bases and 5 bases respectively, with 16 bases between them. CDR3 size: 14 residues.

The chain has TRBV10-2 and TRBJ2-3, with D uncertain. Germline CDR1 WSHSY, CDR2 SAAADI. Trimming removed 5 bases at V and 7 bases at J, with 16 bases between. This CDR3 spans 14 amino acids. CDR3 bases: TGCGCCAGCAGTTACGCGGCGCTGGGCTATACGCAGTATTTT. It yields the protein CASSYAALGYTQYF.

This clonotype was detected a few times. A much larger clone is a single base away; this may be a read error. The rearrangement links TRBV6-4 to TRBJ1-4, with D unclear. The CDR3 covers 11 residues. Germline V gives CDR1 MRHNA, CDR2 SNTAGT. In DNA form, the CDR3 reads TGTGCCGGCAGTCGCAACGAAAAACTGTTTTTT. Its protein is CAGSRNEKLFF.

This clonotype was counted between two and nine times. This chain connects TRBV20-1 to TRBJ2-7; 9 nucleotides align to TRBD2. The CDR3 is 13 amino acids. Germline V gives CDR1 DFQATT, CDR2 SNEGSKA (reference sequence). The V gene end was trimmed by 5 bases and the J gene end by 2 bases; junction bases not matched to a gene: 4. CDR3 amino acids: CSASSGTAYEQYF. Here the CDR3 DNA reads TGCAGTGCTTCTAGCGGGACGGCCTACGAGCAGTACTTC.

This chain links TRBV9 with TRBJ1-2, with 7 bases fitting TRBD1. The junction had 12 bases not matched to a gene; V was cut back by 0 bases and J by 1 base. The CDR3 totals 18 residues. Per the germline V gene, CDR1 is SGDLS and CDR2 is YYNGEE. CDR3 amino acids: CASSVDVGQGQLNYGYTF. In nucleotides, the CDR3 is TGTGCCAGCAGCGTAGATGTGGGGCAGGGACAGCTTAACTATGGCTACACCTTC.